This record looks at one TCR beta chain sequence and its context. Antigen: not known. Four subsets defined by CD45RA and CD27 were sorted after CD3, CD4, CD8 and live/dead staining. This CDR3 has 11 residues. Germline assignment: CDR1 DFQATT and CDR2 SNEGSKA (reference sequence). V was shortened by 7 bases and J by 11 bases, with 17 bases between the two germline ends. An equimolar mix of two oligonucleotides served as the beta constant-region primer for TRBC1 and TRBC2. Using its own MiXCR run on the UMI-ligation and nested PCR reads, TCRdb lists one record per CDR3 protein. The sample contains 130,000 to 150,000 distinct CDR3 sequences, about a sixth of which appear only once. The data stem from a study of naive and memory T cell subsets. Study-wide results and caveats: Clonotypes are single alpha or beta chains, not paired receptors.

Sequencing used naive CD4+ T cells from blood. The chain has TRBV20-1 and TRBJ1-2; D might be TRBD1 (6 bases). This TCR came from a human donor in good health. The CDR3: CSGRDNYAYTF. The CDR3 region has the DNA TGCAGTGGCCGGGACAACTATGCTTACACCTTC.